The 3 T cell receptor beta chains below all came from one sample that was sequenced in a study of T cells after yellow fever vaccination. MiXCR, run by TCRdb on the 5' RACE reads, gives a single entry per CDR3 protein. The sample lists more than 300,000 distinct CDR3 sequences, about 4.5% occurring once. Sequencing was performed on PBMCs, taken 15 days after the yellow fever booster vaccination. These receptors were collected from a man between 18 and 29 years old who received the YFV17D yellow fever vaccine.

This clonotype was recorded at least ten times. The chain employs TRBV4-3 and TRBJ1-2, with a tentative D call TRBD1 (6 bases). V shed 4 bases and J shed 4 bases, with 13 bases lying between them. The CDR3 loop spans 14 amino acids. Germline assignment: CDR1 LGHNA and CDR2 YSLEER. This CDR3 is CASSPVGGAYGYTF. CDR3 coding DNA: TGCGCCAGCAGCCCCGTGGGGGGGGCCTATGGCTACACCTTC.

J is TRBJ1-1 and V is TRBV28; no definite D call. The V gene lost 5 bases and the J gene lost 2 bases, with 12 bases spanning the gap. The germline V gene encodes CDR1 MDHEN and CDR2 SYDVKM. The CDR3 is made up of 14 amino acids. The CDR3 here is CASSPHNGNTEAFF. CDR3 in DNA: TGTGCCAGCAGTCCGCATAACGGCAACACTGAAGCTTTCTTT.

The rearrangement links TRBV20-1 to TRBJ2-3, with 9 bases aligning to TRBD2. CDR3 length: 17 amino acids. Trimming at V came to 0 bases and at J to 1 base, leaving 8 bases not matched to a gene. Germline V CDR1 and CDR2: DFQATT, SNEGSKA (reference sequence). The CDR3 here is CSARDRGAGGRTDTQYF. CDR3 bases: TGCAGTGCTAGAGATCGGGGAGCGGGGGGCCGCACAGATACGCAGTATTTT.